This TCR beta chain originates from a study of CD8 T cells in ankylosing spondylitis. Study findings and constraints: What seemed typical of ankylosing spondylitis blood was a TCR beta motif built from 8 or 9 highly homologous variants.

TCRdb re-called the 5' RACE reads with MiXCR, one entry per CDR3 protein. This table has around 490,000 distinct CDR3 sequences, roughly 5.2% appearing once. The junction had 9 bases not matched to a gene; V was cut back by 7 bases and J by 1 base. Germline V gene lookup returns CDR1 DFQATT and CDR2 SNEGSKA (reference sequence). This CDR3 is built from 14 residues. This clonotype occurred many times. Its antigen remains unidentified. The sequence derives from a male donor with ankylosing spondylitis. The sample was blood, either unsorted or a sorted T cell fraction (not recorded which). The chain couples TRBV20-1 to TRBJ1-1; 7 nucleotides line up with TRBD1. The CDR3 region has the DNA TGCAGTGGGAGACAGGGAGGCTCGAACACTGAAGCTTTCTTT. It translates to CSGRQGGSNTEAFF.